This T cell receptor (beta chain) is drawn from a study of T-cell memory formation after mild COVID-19 (dated by TCRdb to the early 2020s). In terms of the full investigation: TCR sequence clusters from the two donors were found to be largely donor specific. T-cell clones expanding and contracting after mild COVID-19 in a couple of donors were tracked by longitudinal TCRalpha and TCRbeta repertoire sequencing. Two young, previously healthy adult volunteers made up the cohort, one male and one female.

The study at large found these results: Contracting CD4+ clones appeared mostly in the CM and EM memory subsets, whereas CD8+ clones were enriched in EMRA. Some responding clones were found in pre-infection memory, which suggests that pre-existing cross-reactive memory T cells took part in the SARS-CoV-2 response. From day 15 to 85, contracting clones showed balanced CD4/CD8 phenotypes, whereas a second wave of clones that expanded from day 15 to 37 leaned towards CD4+. SARS-CoV-2 specificity was not confirmed for the second-wave clones peaking on day 37. The study included only a couple of mild cases, and larger cohorts that include severe cases with pre-infection samples were judged to be necessary.

V is pared back by 0 bases and J by 5 bases, with 13 bases lying between the germline termini. The CDR3 spans 15 residues, from the cysteine through the phenylalanine. The DNA shown is the 45-base CDR3, in frame from base 1. CDR1 is given as MNHEY and CDR2 as SVGAGI, both from the germline V gene. Sequencing was carried out with an Illumina NovaSeq 6000. TCRalpha and TCRbeta cDNA libraries were built by 5'RACE with constant-segment primers, adding sample barcodes and unique molecular identifiers. RNA was extracted from every sample with Trizol reagent. The libraries were amplified in two PCR steps, and the second step added a second sample barcode and Illumina TruSeq adapters. Sequencing of libraries was performed on an Illumina NovaSeq with 2 x 150 bp paired-end reads. The paper's data handling went like this. The reads were demultiplexed and collapsed into UMI-guided consensus sequences using migec v1.2.7. Using mixcr v2.1.11, UMI consensuses were aligned to TRA and TRB V and J templates and then assembled into clonotypes. A clonotype was counted as expanded or contracted only if both edgeR and NoisET called the change significant, with noise models trained on biological replicates. edgeR calls used a false discovery rate-adjusted p below 0.01 and a log2 fold-change threshold of 1. As an exploratory analysis of dynamics, PCA with hierarchical clustering was applied to max-normalized trajectories of the 1000 most abundant clonotypes. Separately sequenced CD4+ and CD8+ repertoires were used to assign the CD4 or CD8 phenotype of responding clones. TCRdb took the public reads, trimmed them with fastp at Q25, ran MiXCR for clone calling and kept in-frame beta chains. Identical CDR3 protein sequences are pooled into one entry, listed with their most common genes and DNA. The V and J calls follow TCRdb's processing rather than the paper's. The sample contains around 300,000 distinct CDR3 sequences, roughly an eighth of them found a single time. The ten top clones hold 22% of the sample.

PBMCs were isolated by Ficoll-Paque density gradient centrifugation. Note on this clonotype: The antigen it recognizes is unknown. No much larger clonotype is one base removed from it; base qualities were not supplied.

The sequence was obtained from a man aged 18 to 30 who had mild COVID-19 (a few samples of this study predate the infection). The sample titles of this study are shuffled in the database, so cell type and time point are left out; the donor was told from shared clones. In this chain, TRBV6-5 is recombined with TRBJ1-2; D gene: possibly TRBD1, on 5 matching bases. The sample consisted of PBMCs or a T cell subset sorted from them (not recorded which). The CDR3 here reads CASSYSRTLAYGYTF. In nucleotides, the sequence is TGTGCCAGCAGTTACTCCAGGACACTGGCTTATGGCTACACCTTC.